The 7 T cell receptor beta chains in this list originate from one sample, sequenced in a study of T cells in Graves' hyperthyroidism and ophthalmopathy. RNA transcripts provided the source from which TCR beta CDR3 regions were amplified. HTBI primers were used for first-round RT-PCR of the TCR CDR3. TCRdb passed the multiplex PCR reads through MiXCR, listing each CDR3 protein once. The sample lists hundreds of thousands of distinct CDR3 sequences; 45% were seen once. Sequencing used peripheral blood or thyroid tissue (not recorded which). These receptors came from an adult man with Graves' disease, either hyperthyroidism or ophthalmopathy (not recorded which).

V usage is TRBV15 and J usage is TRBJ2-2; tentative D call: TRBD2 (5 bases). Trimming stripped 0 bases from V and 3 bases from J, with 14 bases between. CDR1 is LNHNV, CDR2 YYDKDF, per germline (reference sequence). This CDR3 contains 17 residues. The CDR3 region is CATSREGSGLDTGELFF. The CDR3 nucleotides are TGTGCCACCAGCAGAGAAGGGAGTGGCCTGGACACCGGGGAGCTGTTTTTT.

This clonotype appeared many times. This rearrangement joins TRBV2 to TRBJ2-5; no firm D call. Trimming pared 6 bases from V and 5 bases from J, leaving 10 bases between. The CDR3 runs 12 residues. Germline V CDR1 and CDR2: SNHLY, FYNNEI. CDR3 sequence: CASSAGGETQYF. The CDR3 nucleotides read TGTGCCAGCAGCGCCGGTGGGGAGACCCAGTACTTC.

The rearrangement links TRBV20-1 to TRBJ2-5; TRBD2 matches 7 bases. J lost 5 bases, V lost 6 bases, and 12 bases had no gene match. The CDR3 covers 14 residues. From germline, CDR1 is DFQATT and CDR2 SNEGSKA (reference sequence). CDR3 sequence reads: CSAEGGGGVETQYF. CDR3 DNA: TGCAGTGCCGAGGGCGGGGGAGGGGTGGAGACCCAGTACTTC.

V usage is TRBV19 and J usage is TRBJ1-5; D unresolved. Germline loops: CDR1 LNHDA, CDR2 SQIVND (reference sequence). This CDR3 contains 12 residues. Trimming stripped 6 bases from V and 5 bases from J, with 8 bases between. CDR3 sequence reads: CASSWLDQPQHF. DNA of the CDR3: TGTGCCAGTAGCTGGCTAGATCAGCCCCAGCATTTT.

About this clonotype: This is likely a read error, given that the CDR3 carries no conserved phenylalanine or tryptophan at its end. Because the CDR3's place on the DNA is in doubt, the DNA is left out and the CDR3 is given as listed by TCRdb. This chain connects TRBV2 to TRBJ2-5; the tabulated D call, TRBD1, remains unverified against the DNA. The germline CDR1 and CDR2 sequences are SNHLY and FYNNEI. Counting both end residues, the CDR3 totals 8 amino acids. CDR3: CASSPRPT.

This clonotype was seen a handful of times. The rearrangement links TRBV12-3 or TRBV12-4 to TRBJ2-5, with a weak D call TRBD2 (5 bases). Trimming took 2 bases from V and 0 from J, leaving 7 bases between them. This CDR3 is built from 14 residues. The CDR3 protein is CASSLFSDQETQYF. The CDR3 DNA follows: TGTGCCAGCAGTTTATTTAGCGACCAAGAGACCCAGTACTTC.

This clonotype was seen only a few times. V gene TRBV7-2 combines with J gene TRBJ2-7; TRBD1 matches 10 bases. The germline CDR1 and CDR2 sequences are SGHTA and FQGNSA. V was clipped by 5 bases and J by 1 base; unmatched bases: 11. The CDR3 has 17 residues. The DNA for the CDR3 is TGTGCCAGCAGCCGAGATCATGGACAGGGGGTATCCTACGAGCAGTACTTC. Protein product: CASSRDHGQGVSYEQYF.